The 26 T cell receptor beta chains below were found in one sample sequenced in a study of cytomegalovirus exposure and HLA in healthy donors (dated by TCRdb to about 2017). Library generation was performed with the immunoSEQ multiplex PCR assay. Not all clones reach the TCRdb copy of this immuneACCESS table, which keeps in-frame sequences only. Checked studies attribute under half of the gap to unresolved V genes and leave the rest unexplained. Across this sample there are 97,000 or so clones, with roughly 87% seen only once. Roughly 3.7% of the sample rests with the top ten. The material sequenced was PBMCs. The receptors here all came from a woman in her 30s in good health and CMV-seronegative.

This clone was found a few times. The chain has TRBV6-1 and TRBJ1-1, with D unclear. Per the germline V gene, CDR1 is MNHNS and CDR2 is SASEGT. The germline V and J ends were trimmed by 2 bases and 1 base, with 8 bases remaining between them. This CDR3 is built from 14 residues. The CDR3 sequence is CASSESVPNTEAFF. DNA for the CDR3: TGTGCCAGCAGTGAATCGGTTCCGAACACTGAAGCTTTCTTT.

This clone occurred once. V and J are TRBV7-9 and TRBJ2-6; TRBD1 matches at 10 bases. Germline V CDR1 and CDR2: SEHNR, FQNEAQ (reference sequence). This CDR3 is 16 amino acids long. Trimming removed 3 bases from V and 2 bases from J; junction bases left unmatched: 1. The DNA for the CDR3 is TGTGCCAGCAGCTTGACAGGGGGCGCTGGGGCCAACGTCCTGACTTTC. Translating it yields CASSLTGGAGANVLTF. The whole variable domain, filled in from reference TRBV7-9 and TRBJ2-6, reads DTGVSQNPRHKITKRGQNVTFRCDPISEHNRLYWYRQTLGQGPEFLTYFQNEAQLEKSRLLSDRFSAERPKGSFSTLEIQRTEQGDSAMYLCASSLTGGAGANVLTFGAGSRLTVL.

This chain uses TRBV7-9 with TRBJ2-7, with D perhaps matching TRBD1 (6 bases). The length of the CDR3 is 14 residues. In germline, CDR1 is SEHNR, CDR2 FQNEAQ (reference sequence). The ends were cut back, 1 base at V and 3 bases at J, with 10 bases in the middle. CDR3 bases: TGTGCCAGCAGCTTAGGACAGGCCTTCTACGAGCAGTACTTC. Its translation is CASSLGQAFYEQYF.

This chain links TRBV4-1 with TRBJ2-3, with 7 nucleotides matching TRBD2. Germline V gene lookup returns CDR1 MGHRA and CDR2 YSYEKL. This CDR3 spans 19 amino acids. Germline trimming cut 0 bases from V and 3 bases from J; bases unmatched to any gene: 15. The CDR3 here is CASSQEGGKGVFRTDTQYF. The CDR3 DNA follows: TGCGCCAGCAGCCAAGAGGGGGGGAAAGGGGTCTTCAGGACAGATACGCAGTATTTT.

The V and J genes are TRBV5-1 and TRBJ2-1, with D perhaps matching TRBD1 (5 bases). The germline V gene has CDR1 SGHRS and CDR2 YFSETQ. The CDR3 runs 16 residues. The germline V and J ends were trimmed by 0 bases and 8 bases, with 18 bases remaining between them. As DNA, the CDR3 is TGCGCCAGCAGCTTGGCCAGGGTCCTCGCAACAGATGAGCAGTTCTTC. Translation gives CASSLARVLATDEQFF.

The chain is built from TRBV19 and TRBJ1-2, with no clear D. The CDR3 extends over 13 amino acids. Germline lookup yields CDR1 LNHDA and CDR2 SQIVND (reference sequence). The germline V and J ends were trimmed by 3 bases and 3 bases, with 8 bases remaining between them. The CDR3 sequence: CASSIRQDYGYTF. CDR3 nucleotide sequence: TGTGCCAGTAGTATCAGGCAGGACTATGGCTACACCTTC.

The chain couples TRBV15 to TRBJ2-1, with TRBD2 identical over 7 bases. CDR3 length: 15 amino acids. Germline V gene sequence: CDR1 LNHNV, CDR2 YYDKDF (reference sequence). With V trimmed by 5 bases and J by 0 bases, 4 bases remained unmatched. CDR3 residues: CATSYTSDSYNEQFF. The DNA of the CDR3 is TGTGCCACCAGCTATACTAGCGACTCCTACAATGAGCAGTTCTTC.

The chain recombines TRBV5-1 with TRBJ1-4; 8 nucleotides align to TRBD1. After removal of 0 bases from V and 0 bases from J, the junction contained 4 bases not matched to a gene. The CDR3 is 17 amino acids. Germline V CDR1 and CDR2: SGHRS, YFSETQ. The chain's CDR3 is CASSLVGQAATNEKLFF. The CDR3 DNA sequence: TGCGCCAGCAGCTTGGTGGGACAGGCTGCAACTAATGAAAAACTGTTTTTT. The whole variable domain, remainder taken from reference TRBV5-1 and TRBJ1-4, is KAGVTQTPRYLIKTRGQQVTLSCSPISGHRSVSWYQQTPGQGLQFLFEYFSETQRNKGNFPGRFSGRQFSNSRSEMNVSTLELGDSALYLCASSLVGQAATNEKLFFGSGTQLSVL.

The genes are TRBV4-1 and TRBJ2-1; the match to TRBD2 covers 8 bases. With V trimmed by 4 bases and J by 6 bases, 11 bases remained unmatched. Per germline, CDR1 MGHRA and CDR2 YSYEKL. This CDR3 is 16 amino acids long. The CDR3 loop reads CASSPAGTSGRNEQFF. CDR3 nucleotides: TGCGCCAGCAGCCCAGCGGGGACTAGTGGTCGCAATGAGCAGTTCTTC.

The sample holds one count of this clone. At one of its ends the junction is not consistent with the germline gene, which may arise from a read error. Other DNA sequences in the sample encode the same CDR3. This sequence joins TRBV2 and TRBJ1-1; weak D call: TRBD1 (5 bases). Germline CDR1 SNHLY, CDR2 FYNNEI. The CDR3 is 10 residues long. The CDR3 is CASPPGEAFF. For the CDR3, the DNA is TGTGCCAGCCCCCCGGGGGAAGCCTTCTTT.

The gene calls are TRBV29-1 and TRBJ1-2; possible D gene TRBD1, 6 bases. The CDR3 is 12 residues long. CDR1 SQVTM and CDR2 ANQGSEA come from the germline V gene. V lost 4 bases to trimming and J lost 5 bases, with 11 bases between them. CDR3 sequence: CSVGGGPYGYTF. The DNA of the CDR3 is TGCAGCGTTGGGGGGGGGCCTTATGGCTACACCTTC.

About this clone: As the CDR3 is not closed by the conserved phenylalanine or tryptophan, this likely results from a read error. The chain uses TRBV20-1 and TRBJ1-3; TRBD1 aligns across 7 bases. CDR1 is DFQATT, CDR2 SNEGSKA, per germline (reference sequence). The CDR3 is 11 amino acids. The CDR3, as DNA: TGCAGCGTGGGACAGGGAAACACCATATATCTT. Translated, it gives CSVGQGNTIYL.

A note on this clone: A junction boundary mismatches the germline segment, possibly from a read error. The rearrangement uses TRBV6-1 and TRBJ2-7; D is possibly TRBD2 (6 bases). The CDR3 runs to 12 residues. From germline, CDR1 is MNHNS and CDR2 SASEGT. The CDR3 is CASSEGVGTPSF. CDR3 in DNA: TGTGCCAGCAGTGAAGGAGTTGGGACTCCCTCTTTC.

This chain joins TRBV28 and TRBJ2-1; the D gene is possibly TRBD2 (5 bases). The CDR3 is 15 amino acids. Looked up from germline, CDR1 is MDHEN and CDR2 is SYDVKM. Trimming stripped 5 bases from V and 8 bases from J, with 19 bases between. The CDR3 bases are TGTGCCAGCAGTCGCTCTAGCCTCCCGTCGGATGAGCAGTTCTTC. Translation gives CASSRSSLPSDEQFF.

The chain couples TRBV9 to TRBJ1-3; D gene uncertain. V was trimmed by 3 bases and J by 0 bases, leaving 10 bases between them. Germline V gene sequence: CDR1 SGDLS, CDR2 YYNGEE. The CDR3 loop spans 15 amino acids. CDR3 loop: CASSGTTHSGNTIYF. CDR3 bases: TGTGCCAGCAGCGGCACTACTCACTCTGGAAACACCATATATTTT.

The V gene is TRBV29-1, the J gene TRBJ2-3; TRBD2 aligns across 14 bases. This CDR3 has 15 residues. V shed 5 bases, J shed 1 base, and the junction held 2 bases outside the gene matches. The germline CDR1 and CDR2 sequences are SQVTM and ANQGSEA. CDR3 in DNA: TGCAGCGTTAGGGGACTAGCGGGGGGCACAGATACGCAGTATTTT. Amino acid sequence: CSVRGLAGGTDTQYF.

J is TRBJ2-7 and V is TRBV21-1; the table calls TRBD1, which could not be checked here. TRBV21-1 is a pseudogene locus. CDR3 size: 19 residues. The CDR3 DNA reads TGTGCCAGCTCCCCACAAATAACACGGGGCAGGGGGCCCGTCTACGAGCAGTACTTC. Translation: CASSPQITRGRGPVYEQYF.

The chain uses TRBV4-1 and TRBJ2-1; 10 bases match TRBD2. Germline lookup yields CDR1 MGHRA and CDR2 YSYEKL. The J segment lost 7 bases and the V segment lost 6 bases, leaving 15 bases of the junction unmatched. This CDR3 is built from 17 residues. This CDR3 reads CASSHLLAGALGNEQFF. The DNA of the CDR3 is TGCGCCAGCAGTCATTTGCTAGCGGGGGCCCTTGGAAATGAGCAGTTCTTC.

Ten or more counts support this clone. The chain joins TRBV4-2 to TRBJ1-2; 7 bases agree with TRBD1. Germline V lookup: CDR1 LGHNA, CDR2 YNFKEQ. Trimming at V came to 0 bases and at J to 4 bases, leaving 8 bases not matched to a gene. The CDR3 extends over 16 amino acids. Here the CDR3 reads CASSQDQGGGLYGYTF. The CDR3 region has the DNA TGTGCCAGCAGCCAAGATCAAGGAGGGGGCCTCTATGGCTACACCTTC.

This chain links TRBV9 with TRBJ1-3; possible D gene TRBD1, 5 bases. Germline CDR1 and CDR2: SGDLS and YYNGEE. V lost 8 bases and J lost 0, with 12 bases in between. This CDR3 has 14 amino acids. In DNA, the CDR3 is TGTGCCAGTCGACAGTCCCTCTCTGGAAACACCATATATTTT. It codes for CASRQSLSGNTIYF.

Many counts were recorded for this clone. The chain employs TRBV29-1 and TRBJ1-5; D perhaps matches TRBD1 (5 bases). There are 14 residues in the CDR3. V was clipped by 4 bases and J by 6 bases, with 16 bases between them. Germline V gene lookup returns CDR1 SQVTM and CDR2 ANQGSEA. The CDR3: CSVGFLGEGQPQHF. DNA of the CDR3: TGCAGCGTTGGGTTTCTGGGGGAGGGTCAGCCCCAGCATTTT.

J is TRBJ2-7 and V is TRBV18, with D hard to call. Germline CDR1 reads KGHSH; CDR2 reads LQKENI. The V gene lost 3 bases and the J gene lost 2 bases, with 8 bases spanning the gap. The CDR3 length is 13 residues. The CDR3 here is CASSPQTAYEQYF. CDR3 sequence (DNA): TGTGCCAGCTCACCCCAGACTGCCTACGAGCAGTACTTC.

The chain employs TRBV2 and TRBJ2-1, with TRBD1 matching over 7 bases. Unmatched junction bases numbered 3, after V lost 4 bases and J lost 12 bases. The CDR3 contains 11 residues. Germline assignment: CDR1 SNHLY and CDR2 FYNNEI. The CDR3 nucleotides are TGTGCCAGCAGTGGGGCAGGGGGGCAGTTCTTC. It is translated as CASSGAGGQFF.

The gene calls are TRBV11-2 and TRBJ2-1, with D tentatively TRBD2 (6 bases). The V and J ends lost 4 bases and 2 bases respectively, with 12 bases between them. This CDR3 comprises 15 residues. Germline V gene data show CDR1 as SGHAT and CDR2 as FQNNGV. The CDR3 sequence is CASSSGVEPYNEQFF. The CDR3 region has the DNA TGTGCCAGCAGCTCGGGGGTTGAACCCTACAATGAGCAGTTCTTC. The full variable domain, rest sourced from reference TRBV11-2 and TRBJ2-1, is EAGVAQSPRYKIIEKRQSVAFWCNPISGHATLYWYQQILGQGPKLLIQFQNNGVVDDSQLPKDRFSAERLKGVDSTLKIQPAKLEDSAVYLCASSSGVEPYNEQFFGPGTRLTVL.

This clone has only a few counts. The V gene is TRBV28, the J gene TRBJ2-7; 9 nucleotides line up with TRBD2. J gave up 5 bases and V 3 bases, and 8 bases lay outside the gene matches. Germline V gene sequence: CDR1 MDHEN, CDR2 SYDVKM. This CDR3 has 15 amino acids. CDR3 region: CASSFPAGGPHEQYF. CDR3 in DNA: TGTGCCAGCAGTTTTCCCGCGGGAGGGCCCCACGAGCAGTACTTC. Complete variable domain (other parts from reference TRBV28 and TRBJ2-7): DVKVTQSSRYLVKRTGEKVFLECVQDMDHENMFWYRQDPGLGLRLIYFSYDVKMKEKGDIPEGYSVSREKKERFSLILESASTNQTSMYLCASSFPAGGPHEQYFGPGTRLTVT.

This sequence joins TRBV4-2 and TRBJ2-2; 14 bases fit TRBD2. Germline V gene lookup returns CDR1 LGHNA and CDR2 YNFKEQ. The CDR3 covers 16 residues. Unmatched junction bases numbered 6, after V lost 4 bases and J lost 8 bases. The CDR3 DNA sequence: TGTGCCAGCAGCCTAGCCGGGACTAGCGGGGGAGGGGAGCTGTTTTTT. Its translation is CASSLAGTSGGGELFF.